This T cell receptor beta chain is drawn from a study of cytotoxic CD8 clonotypes in ibrutinib-treated CLL. Germline CDR1 SNHLY, CDR2 FYNNEI. The CDR3 loop spans 14 amino acids. V shed 4 bases and J shed 8 bases, with 16 bases lying between them. On this clone itself: Its specificity is not known.

From cryopreserved PBMCs came about 2 micrograms of genomic DNA used for TCR beta libraries. General study points: On treatment, the uncommon public clonotypes contracted or remained stable. Sustained-remission patients were sampled at one set of times and progressing patients at different ones. Exceeding age-matched healthy donors, baseline clonality also tracked the counts of circulating CD8+ T cells.

Sequencing was performed with immunoSEQ multiplex PCR; in TCRdb, only in-frame clones are kept and a portion is missing. The profile shows 25,000 to 30,000 clones, approximately 57% of them singletons. This chain uses TRBV2 with TRBJ2-3; D possibly matches TRBD1 or TRBD2 (5 bases each). This TCR was sampled from a human donor with chronic lymphocytic leukemia. The sequencing used PBMCs, collected before ibrutinib treatment. The CDR3 loop reads CASSAGARGSTQYF. DNA of the CDR3: TGTGCCAGCAGTGCCGGGGCTAGAGGTTCTACGCAGTATTTT.